The next 29 T cell receptor beta chains were all read from a single sample in a study of T cells after yellow fever vaccination. TCRdb reanalysed the 5' RACE reads using MiXCR and keeps one entry per CDR3 protein. The sample lists 150,000 to 200,000 distinct CDR3 sequences, 6% to 7.5% occurring once. The sequences come from CD4+ T cells sorted from PBMCs, collected 5 days after the first yellow fever vaccination. These receptors were taken from a man aged 18 to 30 who received the YFV17D yellow fever vaccine.

This clonotype was found many times. The chain recombines TRBV7-9 with TRBJ2-3, with D unresolved. The CDR3 consists of 14 residues. Looked up from germline, CDR1 is SEHNR and CDR2 is FQNEAQ (reference sequence). V was shortened by 1 base and J by 1 base, with 6 bases between the two germline ends. The CDR3 protein is CASSLGARTDTQYF. The CDR3 DNA reads as TGTGCCAGCAGCTTAGGTGCCCGCACAGATACGCAGTATTTT.

CDR3 sequence: CASSLRQGAYEQYV. DNA of the CDR3: TGTGCCAGCAGCTTAAGACAGGGGGCTTACGAGCAGTACGTC. This rearrangement joins TRBV7-9 to TRBJ2-7, with 10 bases fitting TRBD1. Trimming took 2 bases from V and 4 from J; bases not matched to a gene: 2. The CDR3 length is 14 residues. Looked up from germline, CDR1 is SEHNR and CDR2 is FQNEAQ (reference sequence).

The chain joins TRBV12-3 or TRBV12-4 to TRBJ1-3; D not certain. Trimming shortened V by 2 bases and J by 4 bases, and 27 bases separated the two germline ends. This CDR3 is 20 amino acids long. The CDR3: CASSLRASSWGRGEGNTIYF. Written as DNA, the CDR3 is TGTGCCAGCAGTTTAAGAGCCTCTTCGTGGGGTCGCGGGGAGGGAAACACCATATATTTT.

This clonotype was counted ten times or more. This chain uses TRBV7-9 with TRBJ2-2, with D perhaps TRBD2 (6 bases). Germline V gene lookup returns CDR1 SEHNR and CDR2 FQNEAQ (reference sequence). Trimming pared 5 bases from V and 3 bases from J, leaving 13 bases between. This CDR3 is built from 15 residues. CDR3 sequence reads: CASSPARGDTGELFF. Written as DNA, the CDR3 is TGTGCCAGCAGCCCGGCGCGGGGCGACACCGGGGAGCTGTTTTTT.

This clonotype was seen at least ten times. The rearrangement joins TRBV28 to TRBJ1-4; D unclear. CDR1 MDHEN and CDR2 SYDVKM come from the germline V gene. This CDR3 region has 13 residues. V was clipped by 7 bases and J by 6 bases, with 12 bases between them. This CDR3 reads CASTVQADEKLFF. The CDR3 bases are TGTGCCAGCACCGTTCAGGCGGATGAAAAACTGTTTTTT.

A remark on this clonotype: This may be a read error: a much more frequent sequence differs by one nucleotide. V is TRBV20-1 and J is TRBJ2-3; possible D gene TRBD1, 6 bases. This CDR3 spans 12 amino acids. CDR1 is DFQATT and CDR2 is SNEGSKA in the germline V gene (reference sequence). CDR3 DNA: TGCAGAGCTAGGGGGAGCGAGGATACGCAGTATTTT. This gives the protein CRARGSEDTQYF.

The CDR3 nucleotides read TGCGCCAGCAGCTTGCCGGAGGCCCCAACAGATACGCAGTATTTT. Its translation is CASSLPEAPTDTQYF. V usage is TRBV5-1 and J usage is TRBJ2-3, with D possibly being TRBD2 (5 bases). CDR3 size: 15 residues. V was clipped by 1 base and J by 3 bases, with 12 bases between them. Germline CDR1 reads SGHRS; CDR2 reads YFSETQ.

This clonotype appeared many times. CDR3 bases: TGCGCCAGCAGCTTGGGGGAGACTGGAAACACCATATATTTT. It codes for CASSLGETGNTIYF. The chain combines TRBV5-1 with TRBJ1-3, with D uncertain. Trimming removed 0 bases at V and 2 bases at J, with 6 bases between. Germline CDR1 is SGHRS and CDR2 is YFSETQ. The CDR3 loop spans 14 amino acids.

In its sample, this clonotype was seen many times. The chain combines TRBV12-3 or TRBV12-4 with TRBJ1-2; a weak D match, TRBD1 (5 bases). The CDR3 runs 13 residues. V was trimmed by 6 bases and J by 4 bases, leaving 12 bases between them. The CDR3 region is CASSPRGGYGYTF. CDR3 sequence (DNA): TGTGCCAGCAGCCCGAGGGGCGGCTATGGCTACACCTTC.

The DNA for the CDR3 is TGTGCCAGCACCTCACGCGGGGGGAACACCGGGGAGCTGTTTTTT. Amino acids: CASTSRGGNTGELFF. The rearrangement joins TRBV27 to TRBJ2-2; 7 bases are a match to TRBD2. The V gene end was trimmed by 7 bases and the J gene end by 1 base; junction bases not matched to a gene: 6. Germline loops: CDR1 MNHEY, CDR2 SMNVEV (reference sequence). The CDR3 is 15 amino acids.

This clonotype came up many times. CDR3 coding DNA: TGTGCCATCAGTGTCCAGGGTAGAGGCACAGATACGCAGTATTTT. This codes for CAISVQGRGTDTQYF. The chain carries TRBV10-3 and TRBJ2-3; a weak D match, TRBD1 (5 bases). V lost 4 bases and J lost 1, with 12 bases in between. CDR3 length: 15 amino acids. Germline CDR1 and CDR2: ENHRY and SYGVKD.

This clonotype has only a few counts. The CDR3 DNA sequence: TGTGCCAGTAGTATCCAGGGGCGAAATTCACCCCTCCACTTT. This codes for CASSIQGRNSPLHF. V and J are TRBV19 and TRBJ1-6, with D maybe TRBD1 (6 bases). The V and J ends lost 3 bases and 7 bases respectively, with 10 bases between them. CDR3 length: 14 residues. Germline CDR1 is LNHDA and CDR2 is SQIVND (reference sequence).

V and J are TRBV20-1 and TRBJ1-1; 9 nucleotides line up with TRBD1. CDR3 length equals 15 residues. CDR1 is DFQATT, CDR2 SNEGSKA, per germline (reference sequence). Germline trimming cut 5 bases from V and 4 bases from J; bases unmatched to any gene: 11. CDR3 loop: CSAGWTGEGGTEAFF. In DNA form, the CDR3 reads TGCAGTGCTGGATGGACAGGGGAGGGTGGCACTGAAGCTTTCTTT.

This clonotype was counted ten times or more. The rearrangement links TRBV12-3 or TRBV12-4 to TRBJ1-1; D ambiguous. The CDR3 runs 14 residues. Trimming removed 9 bases from V and 3 bases from J, with 17 bases in between. CDR3 nucleotides: TGTGCCAGTCAACGAGGGCAGGAAGACACTGAAGCTTTCTTT. The encoded protein is CASQRGQEDTEAFF.

This clonotype was seen only a few times. The genes are TRBV19 and TRBJ2-2; 14 nucleotides agree with TRBD2. This CDR3 is 15 amino acids long. Unmatched junction bases numbered 5, after V lost 7 bases and J lost 7 bases. CDR1 is LNHDA and CDR2 is SQIVND in the germline V gene (reference sequence). The CDR3 nucleotides are TGTGCCAGTACCCGGACTAGCGGGGGGATCGGGGAGCTGTTTTTT. Translation gives CASTRTSGGIGELFF.

This clonotype was seen many times. The chain couples TRBV20-1 to TRBJ2-3; 9 bases match TRBD2. Germline V gives CDR1 DFQATT, CDR2 SNEGSKA (reference sequence). This CDR3 region has 15 residues. With 0 bases clipped from V and 4 bases from J, the junction kept 5 bases outside the gene matches. CDR3 amino acids: CSARDRTSVPDTQYF. The CDR3 DNA follows: TGCAGTGCTAGAGATAGGACTAGCGTTCCAGATACGCAGTATTTT.

The CDR3 DNA reads as TGTGCCAGCTCACCACTTGGCAGTTCCACTGAAGCTTTCTTT. The encoded protein is CASSPLGSSTEAFF. The chain combines TRBV18 with TRBJ1-1; D unclear. V was clipped by 1 base and J by 4 bases, with 10 bases between them. The CDR3 consists of 14 residues. CDR1 is KGHSH, CDR2 LQKENI, per germline.

In this sample, this clonotype turned up many times. The chain has TRBV5-6 and TRBJ2-1; D not certain. This CDR3 comprises 14 residues. Trimming pared 4 bases from V and 7 bases from J, leaving 15 bases between. The germline CDR1 and CDR2 sequences are SGHDT and YYEEEE. The CDR3, as DNA: TGTGCCAGCAGCCCCCTTGGGGTTGGGAATGAGCAGTTCTTC. This sequence encodes CASSPLGVGNEQFF.

The rearrangement uses TRBV18 and TRBJ1-3; 7 nucleotides line up with TRBD1. This CDR3 contains 17 residues. CDR1 KGHSH and CDR2 LQKENI come from the germline V gene. V lost 2 bases to trimming and J lost 0 bases; unmatched junction nucleotides: 7. CDR3 protein: CASSPSSGGGSGNTIYF. The CDR3 coding sequence is TGTGCCAGCTCACCATCTTCAGGGGGAGGCTCTGGAAACACCATATATTTT.

Of note for this clonotype: A read error may be the cause here, since a much bigger clone is one base away. The chain is built from TRBV29-1 and TRBJ2-1; D may be TRBD1 or TRBD2 (5 bases each). CDR1 and CDR2 (germline): SQVTM, ANQGSEA. The CDR3 loop spans 10 amino acids. The CDR3 region has the DNA TGCAGCGGGGGGTACAATGAGAAGTTCTTC. This encodes CSGGYNEKFF.

This clonotype has ten or more counts. The V and J genes are TRBV7-2 and TRBJ2-1; 7 bases match TRBD2. The length of the CDR3 is 15 residues. Trimming removed 1 base from V and 3 bases from J; junction bases left unmatched: 3. The germline V gene encodes CDR1 SGHTA and CDR2 FQGNSA. The DNA for the CDR3 is TGTGCCAGCAGCTTAGACGGACTAGACTACAATGAGCAGTTCTTC. This codes for CASSLDGLDYNEQFF.

With respect to this clonotype: This may be a read error, as it is one base from a much larger clone. This chain links TRBV20-1 with TRBJ2-3, with D possibly being TRBD2 (6 bases). This CDR3 spans 14 amino acids. The germline V gene encodes CDR1 DFQATT and CDR2 SNEGSKA (reference sequence). With 3 bases removed from V and 3 bases from J, the gap between germline ends came to 13 bases. CDR3 DNA: TGCAGTGCTAGGGGACTCCTTAGAACAGATACGCAGTATTTT. As protein: CSARGLLRTDTQYF.

This clonotype was detected a few times. V and J are TRBV4-3 and TRBJ1-4; D is unresolved. Germline loops: CDR1 LGHNA, CDR2 YSLEER. The CDR3 has 15 residues. Trimming took off 0 bases at V and 0 bases at J, with 5 bases between the two ends. The CDR3 DNA reads TGCGCCAGCAGCCAAGACACCACAACTAATGAAAAACTGTTTTTT. Amino acids: CASSQDTTTNEKLFF.

This clonotype was found many times. This sequence joins TRBV6-2 or TRBV6-3 and TRBJ2-7; tentatively, D is TRBD1 (6 bases). The length of the CDR3 is 16 residues. The V end lost 6 bases, the J end lost 2 bases, and 20 bases lay between the germline ends. Looked up from germline, CDR1 is MNHEY and CDR2 is SVGEGT. CDR3 nucleotides: TGTGCCAGCAGACGCATCCCCTCGACAGGAGCCTACGAGCAGTACTTC. The encoded protein is CASRRIPSTGAYEQYF.

This rearrangement joins TRBV14 to TRBJ1-5; D is unresolved. Per the germline V gene, CDR1 is SGHDN and CDR2 is FVKESK. CDR3 length equals 16 residues. The germline V and J ends were trimmed by 0 bases and 5 bases, with 14 bases remaining between them. Written as DNA, the CDR3 is TGTGCCAGCAGCCAAGATCCCGCAGACTGTGATCAGCCCCAGCATTTT. It translates to CASSQDPADCDQPQHF.

CDR3 DNA sequence: TGTGCCAGCAACCCGGGGGGGTCCGGCTACGAGCAGTACTTC. It specifies CASNPGGSGYEQYF. V and J are TRBV28 and TRBJ2-7, with 8 positions matching TRBD2. Germline-derived CDR1 and CDR2 are MDHEN and SYDVKM. There are 14 residues in the CDR3. The V gene end was trimmed by 7 bases and the J gene end by 3 bases; junction bases not matched to a gene: 8. The complete variable domain, with remaining parts taken from reference TRBV28 and TRBJ2-7, reads DVKVTQSSRYLVKRTGEKVFLECVQDMDHENMFWYRQDPGLGLRLIYFSYDVKMKEKGDIPEGYSVSREKKERFSLILESASTNQTSMYLCASNPGGSGYEQYFGPGTRLTVT.

This clonotype was picked up many times. One junction end does not reproduce the germline sequence, and a read error may be involved. The rearrangement joins TRBV5-1 to TRBJ2-5; D unclear. CDR1 and CDR2 from the germline V gene are SGHRS and YFSETQ. The CDR3 loop spans 13 amino acids. The DNA of the CDR3 is TGTGCCAGCAGCTTAGGGCTACAAGAGACCCAGTACTTC. It is translated as CASSLGLQETQYF.

The V gene is TRBV5-1, the J gene TRBJ1-2; D call uncertain. The CDR3 totals 14 residues. Trimming shortened V by 2 bases and J by 0 bases, and 8 bases separated the two germline ends. Germline V CDR1 and CDR2: SGHRS, YFSETQ. This CDR3 reads CASSFPGSNYGYTF. The CDR3, as DNA: TGCGCCAGCAGCTTTCCAGGCTCTAACTATGGCTACACCTTC.

This clonotype was seen a few times. The rearrangement joins TRBV20-1 to TRBJ2-2; perhaps TRBD2 as D (6 bases). The V end lost 5 bases, the J end lost 0 bases, and 16 bases lay between the germline ends. Germline CDR1 reads DFQATT; CDR2 reads SNEGSKA (reference sequence). This CDR3 has 16 amino acids. This CDR3 reads CSAPPPGLTNTGELFF. CDR3 in DNA: TGCAGTGCTCCCCCCCCGGGACTTACGAACACCGGGGAGCTGTTTTTT.